This TCR beta chain was identified during a study of cytotoxic CD8 clonotypes in ibrutinib-treated CLL. Method: immunoSEQ multiplex PCR; TCRdb's copy keeps in-frame clones and lacks some. The sample includes roughly 150,000 clones, around nine tenths of them seen just once. The source material was PBMCs, sampled at disease progression, from a patient treated with ibrutinib. The origin of this receptor is a human donor with chronic lymphocytic leukemia.

The CDR3 is CASSLRLAGGKYNEQFF. In DNA, the CDR3 is TGTGCCAGCAGCTTACGTTTAGCGGGAGGGAAGTACAATGAGCAGTTCTTC. The V gene is TRBV7-2, the J gene TRBJ2-1, with 11 bases aligning to TRBD2. The CDR3 covers 17 residues. CDR1 is SGHTA, CDR2 FQGNSA, per germline. Trimming cost V 2 bases and J 4 bases; bases outside gene matches: 7.